This entry concerns a single TCR beta chain. Authors' methods: Amplification with reference gene primers provided the estimates of nucleated cell counts. Only in-frame clones appear in the TCRdb table, and some are missing; sequencing was by immunoSEQ multiplex PCR. Clone size and the V and J calls come from that table; the DNA yielded D and trimming. This table has approximately 250,000 clones, 86% appearing once. This sample was included in a study of blood T cell repertoires in COVID-19. The overall study: Sites in the United States, Italy and Spain provided acute and convalescent COVID-19 samples. The cDNA or gDNA used as material had been derived from T cells, B-cell-depleted T cells, or PBMCs.

This CDR3 region has 16 residues. The germline gives CDR1 LGHNA, CDR2 YNFKEQ. The V and J ends lost 2 bases and 0 bases respectively, with 13 bases between them. The sequencing sample was made of peripheral blood. The source is a woman aged 55-69 years who had recovered from COVID-19. The chain joins TRBV4-2 to TRBJ1-1, with D possibly matching TRBD1 (5 bases). The CDR3 DNA is TGTGCCAGCAGCCAATTGGACGGGGGGATGAACACTGAAGCTTTCTTT. Its translation is CASSQLDGGMNTEAFF.